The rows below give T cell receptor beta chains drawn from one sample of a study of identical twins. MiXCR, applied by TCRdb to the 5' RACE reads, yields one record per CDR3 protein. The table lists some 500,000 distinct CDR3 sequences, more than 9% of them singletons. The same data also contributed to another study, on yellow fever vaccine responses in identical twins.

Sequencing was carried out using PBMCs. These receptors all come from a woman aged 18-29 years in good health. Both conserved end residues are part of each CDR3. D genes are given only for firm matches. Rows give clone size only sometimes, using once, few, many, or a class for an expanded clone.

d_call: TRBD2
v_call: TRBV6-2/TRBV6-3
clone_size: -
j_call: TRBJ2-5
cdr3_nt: TGTGCCAGCAGTTTTCTCACTAGCGACCACCAAGAGACCCAGTACTTC
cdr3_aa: CASSFLTSDHQETQYF

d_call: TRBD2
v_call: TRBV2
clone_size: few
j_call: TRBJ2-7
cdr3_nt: TGTGCCACCCTCCAACTGGCGGGAGATCAGAACGAGCAGTACTTC
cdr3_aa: CATLQLAGDQNEQYF

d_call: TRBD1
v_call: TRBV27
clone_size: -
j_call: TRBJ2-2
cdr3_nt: TGTGCCAGCAGCTCCCTGTGGCAGGGGGCGCCCGGGGAGCTGTTTTTT
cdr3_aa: CASSSLWQGAPGELFF

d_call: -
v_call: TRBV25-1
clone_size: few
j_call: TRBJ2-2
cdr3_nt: TGTGCCAGCAGTGCGACAGAGGCTCCTAACACCGGGGAGCTGTTTTTT
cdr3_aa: CASSATEAPNTGELFF

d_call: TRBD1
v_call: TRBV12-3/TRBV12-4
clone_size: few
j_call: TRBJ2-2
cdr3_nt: TGTGCCAGCAGTTTATCCGCAGGGGGACACACCGGGGAGCTGTTTTTT
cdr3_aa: CASSLSAGGHTGELFF

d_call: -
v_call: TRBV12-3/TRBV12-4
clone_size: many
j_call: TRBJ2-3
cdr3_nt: TGTGCCAGCAGTCTGGGACGGAGGAACACAGATACGCAGTATTTT
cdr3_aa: CASSLGRRNTDTQYF

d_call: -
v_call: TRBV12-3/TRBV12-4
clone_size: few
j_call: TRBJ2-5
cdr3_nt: TGTGCCAGCAGCCAACCAAGCGGAGAGACCCAGTACTTC
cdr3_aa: CASSQPSGETQYF

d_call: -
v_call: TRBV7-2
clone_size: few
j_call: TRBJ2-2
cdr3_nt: TGTGCCAGCAGCTTGGCGGACAGACCAGGTCTCACCGGGGAGCTGTTTTTT
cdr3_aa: CASSLADRPGLTGELFF

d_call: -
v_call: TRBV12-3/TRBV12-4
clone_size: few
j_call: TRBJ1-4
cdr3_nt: TGTGCCAGCAGCACATACGGGGGCGAGGTTACAAATGAAAAACTGTTTTTT
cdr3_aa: CASSTYGGEVTNEKLFF

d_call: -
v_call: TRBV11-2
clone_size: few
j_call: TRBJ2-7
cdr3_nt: TGTGCCAGCAGCCCTTCGGCGTACATCTCCTACGAGCAGTACTTC
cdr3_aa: CASSPSAYISYEQYF

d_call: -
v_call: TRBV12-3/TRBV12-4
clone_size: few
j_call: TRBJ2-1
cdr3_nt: TGTGCCAGTAGAGATCGGGGCCCCAATGAGCAGTTCTTC
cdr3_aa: CASRDRGPNEQFF

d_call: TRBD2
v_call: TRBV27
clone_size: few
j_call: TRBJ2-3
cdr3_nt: TGTGCCACGCAACTAGCGGGGGGAGATACGCAGTATTTT
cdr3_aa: CATQLAGGDTQYF

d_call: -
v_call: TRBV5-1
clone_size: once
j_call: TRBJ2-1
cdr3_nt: TGCGCCAGCAGCGTGGACGTACTTCACTACAATGAGCAGTTCTTC
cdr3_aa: CASSVDVLHYNEQFF

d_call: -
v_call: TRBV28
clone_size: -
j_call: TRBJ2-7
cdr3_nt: TGTGCCAGCAGTTTCTCCTTGGACGAGCAGTACTTC
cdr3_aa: CASSFSLDEQYF

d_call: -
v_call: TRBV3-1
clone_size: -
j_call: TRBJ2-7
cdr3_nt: TGTGCCCTCAGTTTTTCAGGCGGAGGACTAATCCCCTACGAGCAGTACTTC
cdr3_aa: CALSFSGGGLIPYEQYF

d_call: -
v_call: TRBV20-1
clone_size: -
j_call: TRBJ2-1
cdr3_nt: TGCAGTGCTAGGAACGGGACCTACAATGAGCAGTTCTTC
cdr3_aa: CSARNGTYNEQFF

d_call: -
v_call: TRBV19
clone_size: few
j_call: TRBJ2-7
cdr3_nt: TGTGCCAGTAGTATACGGGCCGGCTACGAGCAGTACTTC
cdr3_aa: CASSIRAGYEQYF

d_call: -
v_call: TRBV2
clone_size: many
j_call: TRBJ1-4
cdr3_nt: TGTGCCAGTAGCCTCCGACCTGCAACTAATGAAAAACTGTTTTTT
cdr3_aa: CASSLRPATNEKLFF

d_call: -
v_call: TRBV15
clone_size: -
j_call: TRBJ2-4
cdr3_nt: TGTGCCACCAGCAGAGATCGGCTTCAGGGACATATTCAGTACTTC
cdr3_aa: CATSRDRLQGHIQYF

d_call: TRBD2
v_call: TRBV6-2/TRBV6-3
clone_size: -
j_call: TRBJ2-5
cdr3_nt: TGTGCCAGCAGTTTTATGGCGGGAGTAGGAGAGACCCAGTACTTC
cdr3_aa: CASSFMAGVGETQYF

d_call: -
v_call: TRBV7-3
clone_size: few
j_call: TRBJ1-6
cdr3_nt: TGTGCCAGCAGCCAAGGGCCAGGGCAGGGTTCACCCCTCCACTTT
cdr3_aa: CASSQGPGQGSPLHF

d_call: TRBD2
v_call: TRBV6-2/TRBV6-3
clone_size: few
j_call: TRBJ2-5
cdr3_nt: TGTGCCAGCAGACCGAGCGGGAGTCCTGGTGAGACCCAGTACTTC
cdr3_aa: CASRPSGSPGETQYF

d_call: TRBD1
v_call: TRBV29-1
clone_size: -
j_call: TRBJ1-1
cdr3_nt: TGCAGCGCAAGGACAGGGGGCTCTAGAAACACTGAAGCTTTCTTT
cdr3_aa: CSARTGGSRNTEAFF

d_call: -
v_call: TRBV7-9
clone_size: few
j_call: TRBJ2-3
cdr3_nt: TGTGTTATTAGGGGCACAGATACGCAGTATTTT
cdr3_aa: CVIRGTDTQYF

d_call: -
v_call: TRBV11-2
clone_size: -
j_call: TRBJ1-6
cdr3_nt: TGTGCCAGCAGCTCCCTCGGACAGTTGAATTCACCCCTCCACTTT
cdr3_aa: CASSSLGQLNSPLHF

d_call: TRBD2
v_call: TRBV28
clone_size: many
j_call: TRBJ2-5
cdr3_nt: TGTGCCAGCAGTTCATTCAGCGGGGGGGTGAAATTAGAGACCCAGTACTTC
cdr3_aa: CASSSFSGGVKLETQYF

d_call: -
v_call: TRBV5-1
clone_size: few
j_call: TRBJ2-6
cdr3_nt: TGCGCCAGCAGCTTCAGGGAAGGGGCCAACGTCCTGACTTTC
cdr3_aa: CASSFREGANVLTF

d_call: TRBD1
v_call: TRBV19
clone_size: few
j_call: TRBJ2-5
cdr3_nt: TGTGCCACCAGGGACAGGGGATGGGAAGAGACCCAGTACTTC
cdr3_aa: CATRDRGWEETQYF

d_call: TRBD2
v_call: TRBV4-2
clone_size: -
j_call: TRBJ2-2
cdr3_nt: TGTGCCAGCAGCCAAGCCTGGACTAGCTCCGGGGAGCTGTTTTTT
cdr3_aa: CASSQAWTSSGELFF

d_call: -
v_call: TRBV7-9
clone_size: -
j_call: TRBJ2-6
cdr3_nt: TGTGCCAGCCCAACGTCGAGACAGGTCTCTGGGGCCAACGTCCTGACTTTC
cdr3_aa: CASPTSRQVSGANVLTF

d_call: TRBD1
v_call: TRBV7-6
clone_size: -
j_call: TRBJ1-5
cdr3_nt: TGTGCCAGCAGCTTCTTAACAGGGGCGAATCAGCCCCAGCATTTT
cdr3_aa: CASSFLTGANQPQHF

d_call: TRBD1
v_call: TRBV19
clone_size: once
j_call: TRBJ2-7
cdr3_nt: TGTGCCAGTAGTATGTACCCGACAGGGGGGTACGAGCAGTACTTC
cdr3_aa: CASSMYPTGGYEQYF

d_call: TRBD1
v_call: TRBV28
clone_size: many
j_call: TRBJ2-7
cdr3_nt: TGTGCCAGCAGTGCCAAACGACAGGGGTGGGAGCAGTACTTC
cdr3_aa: CASSAKRQGWEQYF

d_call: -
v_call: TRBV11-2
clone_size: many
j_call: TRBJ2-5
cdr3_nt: TGTGCCAGCAGCTTAGATCCAGGGCGAGAGACCCAGTACTTC
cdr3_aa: CASSLDPGRETQYF

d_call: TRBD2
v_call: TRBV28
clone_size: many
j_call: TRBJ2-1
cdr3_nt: TGTGCCAGCAGTGCCAATTACCTCACTAGCGGGGGGGCAAGTGAGCAGTTCTTC
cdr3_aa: CASSANYLTSGGASEQFF

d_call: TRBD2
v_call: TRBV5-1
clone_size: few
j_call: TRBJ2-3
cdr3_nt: TGCGCCAGCAGCTTGGCGCTAGCGGGGCTTCCAGATACGCAGTATTTT
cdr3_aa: CASSLALAGLPDTQYF

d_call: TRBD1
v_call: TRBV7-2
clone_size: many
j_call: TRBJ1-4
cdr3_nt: TGTGCCAGCAGCTTTCCCGGACAGGGACCAGCTAATGAAAAACTGTTTTTT
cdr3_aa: CASSFPGQGPANEKLFF

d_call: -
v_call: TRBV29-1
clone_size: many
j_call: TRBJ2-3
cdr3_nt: TGCAGCGTCGGCACAGATACGCAGTATTTT
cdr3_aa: CSVGTDTQYF

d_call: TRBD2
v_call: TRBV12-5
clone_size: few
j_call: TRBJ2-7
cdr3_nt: TGTGCTAGTGGTTTGTCCCTCTCTGCGGGGGGGCCGGGCGAGCAGTACTTC
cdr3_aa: CASGLSLSAGGPGEQYF

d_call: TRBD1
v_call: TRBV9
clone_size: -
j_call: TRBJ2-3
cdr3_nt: TGTGCCAGCAGCGCGGCGACAGGGTTTACGCAGTATTTT
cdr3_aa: CASSAATGFTQYF

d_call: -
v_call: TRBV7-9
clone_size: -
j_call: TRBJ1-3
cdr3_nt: TGTGCCAGCAGTTGGACTAAGACCTCTGGAAACACCATATATTTT
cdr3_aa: CASSWTKTSGNTIYF

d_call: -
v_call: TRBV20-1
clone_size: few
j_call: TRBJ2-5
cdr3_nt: TGCAGTGCTAGCTCAGACAGTCCCATCCAAGAGACCCAGTACTTC
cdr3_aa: CSASSDSPIQETQYF

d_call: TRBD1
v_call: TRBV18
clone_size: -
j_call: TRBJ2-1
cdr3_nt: TGTGCCAGCTCACCTGGGACAGGGGACTTGAATGAGCAGTTCTTC
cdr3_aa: CASSPGTGDLNEQFF

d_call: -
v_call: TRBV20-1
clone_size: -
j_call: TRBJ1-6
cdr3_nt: TGCAGTGCTAGAGGTGCCGGGACCCTCCACTTT
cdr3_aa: CSARGAGTLHF

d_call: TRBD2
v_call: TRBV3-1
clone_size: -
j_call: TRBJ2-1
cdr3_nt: TGTGCCAGCAGCCAAGAGCTAGCGGGAGGGCCGGGGAATGAGCAGTTCTTC
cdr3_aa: CASSQELAGGPGNEQFF

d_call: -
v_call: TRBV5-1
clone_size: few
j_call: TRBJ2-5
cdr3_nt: TGCGCCAGCACCGGTGGGCTACAAGAGACCCAGTACTTC
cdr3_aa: CASTGGLQETQYF

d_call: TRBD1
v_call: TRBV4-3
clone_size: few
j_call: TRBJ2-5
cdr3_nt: TGCGCCAGCAGCCAGGACAGGGGGTGGCAAGAGACCCAGTACTTC
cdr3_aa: CASSQDRGWQETQYF

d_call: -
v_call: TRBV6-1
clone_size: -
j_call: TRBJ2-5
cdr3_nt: TGTGCCAGCAACCTGGGACCCAACCAAGAGACCCAGTACTTC
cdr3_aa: CASNLGPNQETQYF

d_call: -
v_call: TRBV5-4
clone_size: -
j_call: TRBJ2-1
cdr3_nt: TGTGCCAGCAGCTCGAGGACCCATGAGCAGTTCTTC
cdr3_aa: CASSSRTHEQFF